A selection of T cell receptor beta chains follows, all from one sample in a study of shared T cell receptors in the human thymus. Repertoires were generated with immunoSEQ multiplex PCR, while TCRdb's copy carries only in-frame clones and drops some. The data hold 550,000 to 800,000 clones, with 80% to 90% observed a single time. The same data also went into a second study, on human thymus T cells.

Sequenced material: thymocytes. The receptors shown here come from a girl younger than two with a congenital heart defect. The CDR3 runs from the conserved cysteine through the conserved F or W. D genes are given only for firm matches.

d_call: .
j_call: TRBJ2-3
v_call: TRBV12-5
cdr3_aa: CASGLVRDADTDTQYF

d_call: TRBD1
j_call: TRBJ1-5
v_call: TRBV4-1
cdr3_aa: CASSHEQGFYSNQPQHF

d_call: .
j_call: TRBJ1-1
v_call: TRBV7-9
cdr3_aa: CASSLVGGREEAFF

d_call: .
j_call: TRBJ1-5
v_call: TRBV10-3
cdr3_aa: CAISQTPSYSNQPQHF

d_call: .
j_call: TRBJ2-1
v_call: TRBV6-1
cdr3_aa: CASMKRRHRYNEQFF

d_call: .
j_call: TRBJ1-2
v_call: TRBV28
cdr3_aa: CASSFPPSGIGYGYTF

d_call: .
j_call: TRBJ2-3
v_call: TRBV18
cdr3_aa: CASSPGCQRQPCVDTQYF

d_call: .
j_call: TRBJ1-1
v_call: TRBV12-5
cdr3_aa: CASAHPVVPYTEAFF

d_call: .
j_call: TRBJ2-3
v_call: TRBV21-1
cdr3_aa: CASSPPGTSNGTDTQYF

d_call: .
j_call: TRBJ1-6
v_call: TRBV10-3
cdr3_aa: CAISEGLPYNSPLHF

d_call: .
j_call: TRBJ1-5
v_call: TRBV28
cdr3_aa: CASSLPRDFGNQPQHF

d_call: TRBD2
j_call: TRBJ2-5
v_call: TRBV7-8
cdr3_aa: CASSPLVRGSGDIQETQYF

d_call: TRBD1
j_call: TRBJ2-3
v_call: TRBV10-3
cdr3_aa: CAISSRDRGTDTQYF

d_call: TRBD1
j_call: TRBJ1-1
v_call: TRBV18
cdr3_aa: CASSPPRTGEDTEAFF

d_call: .
j_call: TRBJ2-2
v_call: TRBV7-3
cdr3_aa: CASSLRIRAPNTGELFF

d_call: TRBD2
j_call: TRBJ2-1
v_call: TRBV11-3
cdr3_aa: CASSLFSGGSYNEQFF

d_call: .
j_call: TRBJ2-1
v_call: TRBV27
cdr3_aa: CASRSQGSEQFF

d_call: .
j_call: TRBJ2-7
v_call: TRBV2
cdr3_aa: CASISDPRSSYEQYF

d_call: TRBD1
j_call: TRBJ1-2
v_call: TRBV6-1
cdr3_aa: CASRWDRILYGYTF

d_call: TRBD1
j_call: TRBJ1-2
v_call: TRBV5-6
cdr3_aa: CASSLAETGSADYGYTF

d_call: .
j_call: TRBJ1-1
v_call: TRBV27
cdr3_aa: CASSLQMYTEAFF

d_call: TRBD1
j_call: TRBJ1-5
v_call: TRBV5-1
cdr3_aa: CASSLTGDSNQPQHF

d_call: .
j_call: TRBJ1-2
v_call: TRBV5-1
cdr3_aa: CASSLVSWEDGYTF

d_call: TRBD2
j_call: TRBJ2-7
v_call: TRBV29-1
cdr3_aa: CSVEELAASSYEQYF

d_call: TRBD1
j_call: TRBJ1-2
v_call: TRBV14
cdr3_aa: CASSQRDRARYGYTF

d_call: .
j_call: TRBJ1-2
v_call: TRBV6-1
cdr3_aa: CASSEGHTHGYTF

d_call: .
j_call: TRBJ2-3
v_call: TRBV7-8
cdr3_aa: CASSLGSGLTDTQYF

d_call: TRBD1
j_call: TRBJ1-2
v_call: TRBV6-5
cdr3_aa: CASSDGTGQGGYTF

d_call: TRBD2
j_call: TRBJ2-6
v_call: TRBV9
cdr3_aa: CASSVGVAGWGSGANVLTF

d_call: TRBD1
j_call: TRBJ1-2
v_call: TRBV27
cdr3_aa: CASSLQGAHGYTF

d_call: TRBD1
j_call: TRBJ2-7
v_call: TRBV5-1
cdr3_aa: CASSYWDRDYEQYF

d_call: .
j_call: TRBJ1-2
v_call: TRBV28
cdr3_aa: CASSSSGSPSDNYGYTF

d_call: TRBD1
j_call: TRBJ1-1
v_call: TRBV10-3
cdr3_aa: CAISESTQGILTEAFF

d_call: .
j_call: TRBJ1-2
v_call: TRBV5-6
cdr3_aa: CASSLYGVYGYTF

d_call: TRBD1
j_call: TRBJ1-1
v_call: TRBV7-6
cdr3_aa: CASSAGTGENTEAFF

d_call: TRBD2
j_call: TRBJ2-7
v_call: TRBV4-3
cdr3_aa: CASSQDASGGAYEQYF

d_call: TRBD1
j_call: TRBJ2-1
v_call: TRBV27
cdr3_aa: CASSCRRRTGKESNEQFF

d_call: .
j_call: TRBJ1-1
v_call: TRBV5-1
cdr3_aa: CASNFQGNTEAFF

d_call: .
j_call: TRBJ1-1
v_call: TRBV15
cdr3_aa: CATSRGQTRDTKVGDPEAFF

d_call: .
j_call: TRBJ2-2
v_call: TRBV7-9
cdr3_aa: CASLSGTSTGELFF

d_call: TRBD2
j_call: TRBJ2-1
v_call: TRBV9
cdr3_aa: CASSVGEGISYNEQFF

d_call: .
j_call: TRBJ1-1
v_call: TRBV5-1
cdr3_aa: CASSLESVNTEAFF

d_call: TRBD1
j_call: TRBJ1-6
v_call: TRBV2
cdr3_aa: CASSEAGTGGSPLHF

d_call: .
j_call: TRBJ1-1
v_call: TRBV7-2
cdr3_aa: CASSLVSGRGNTEAFF

d_call: TRBD1
j_call: TRBJ1-2
v_call: TRBV28
cdr3_aa: CASSYHDLGQGRFYGYTF

d_call: TRBD1
j_call: TRBJ1-1
v_call: TRBV7-9
cdr3_aa: CASSPRGAYTEAFF

d_call: .
j_call: TRBJ1-2
v_call: TRBV5-6
cdr3_aa: CASSCESGGYGYTF

d_call: .
j_call: TRBJ2-5
v_call: TRBV2
cdr3_aa: CASSSKTRQETQYF

d_call: .
j_call: TRBJ2-7
v_call: TRBV6-5
cdr3_aa: CASSYSVGREVYEQYF

d_call: TRBD2
j_call: TRBJ2-1
v_call: TRBV27
cdr3_aa: CASSLPTPRGGNYNEQFF

d_call: .
j_call: TRBJ1-2
v_call: TRBV7-6
cdr3_aa: CASSPERGSRGYTF

d_call: .
j_call: TRBJ2-3
v_call: TRBV5-1
cdr3_aa: CASSHMTTPSTDTQYF

d_call: .
j_call: TRBJ2-7
v_call: TRBV4-1
cdr3_aa: CASSPHGEAYEQYF

d_call: TRBD1
j_call: TRBJ1-5
v_call: TRBV28
cdr3_aa: CASSKQGNCNQPQHF

d_call: .
j_call: TRBJ1-1
v_call: TRBV6-1
cdr3_aa: CASRPIRVMNTEAFF

d_call: .
j_call: TRBJ2-4
v_call: TRBV7-9
cdr3_aa: CASSLGRDRLAKNIQYF